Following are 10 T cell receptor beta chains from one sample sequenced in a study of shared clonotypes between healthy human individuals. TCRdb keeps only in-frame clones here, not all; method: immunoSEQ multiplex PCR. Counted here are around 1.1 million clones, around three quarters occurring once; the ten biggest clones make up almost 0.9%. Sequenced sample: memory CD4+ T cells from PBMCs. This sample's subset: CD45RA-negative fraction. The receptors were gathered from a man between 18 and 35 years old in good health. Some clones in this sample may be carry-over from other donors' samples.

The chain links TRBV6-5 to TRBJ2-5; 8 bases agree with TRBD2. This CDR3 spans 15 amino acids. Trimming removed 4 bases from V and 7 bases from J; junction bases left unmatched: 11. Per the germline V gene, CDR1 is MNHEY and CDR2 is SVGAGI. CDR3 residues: CASSSPGGGPGTQYF. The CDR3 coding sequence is TGTGCCAGCAGTTCCCCGGGAGGGGGGCCAGGGACCCAGTACTTC.

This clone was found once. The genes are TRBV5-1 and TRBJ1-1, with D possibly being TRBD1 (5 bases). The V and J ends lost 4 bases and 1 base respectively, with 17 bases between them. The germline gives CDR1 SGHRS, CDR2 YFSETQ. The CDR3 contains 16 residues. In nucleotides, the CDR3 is TGCGCCAGCAGCCGCTCTTATCAGGGCGCGAACACTGAAGCTTTCTTT. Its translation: CASSRSYQGANTEAFF.

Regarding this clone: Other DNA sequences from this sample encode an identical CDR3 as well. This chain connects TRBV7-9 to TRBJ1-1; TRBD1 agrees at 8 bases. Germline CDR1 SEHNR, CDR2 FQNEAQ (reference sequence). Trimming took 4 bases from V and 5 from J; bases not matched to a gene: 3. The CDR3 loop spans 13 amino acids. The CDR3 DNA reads TGTGCCAGCAGCTCACAGGGGGGGACTGAAGCTTTCTTT. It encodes CASSSQGGTEAFF.

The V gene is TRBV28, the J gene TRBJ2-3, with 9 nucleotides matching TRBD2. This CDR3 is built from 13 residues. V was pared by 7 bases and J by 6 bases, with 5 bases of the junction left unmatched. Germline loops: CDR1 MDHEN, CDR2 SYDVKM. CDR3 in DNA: TGTGCCAGCACAGGCGGGAGGGAGGATACGCAGTATTTT. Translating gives CASTGGREDTQYF.

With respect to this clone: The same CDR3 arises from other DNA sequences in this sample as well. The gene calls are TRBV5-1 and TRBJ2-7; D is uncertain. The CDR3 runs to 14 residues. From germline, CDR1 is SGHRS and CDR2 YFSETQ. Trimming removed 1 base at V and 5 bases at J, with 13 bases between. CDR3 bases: TGCGCCAGCAGCTTGTGGGGTCCTGGGGACGAGCAGTACTTC. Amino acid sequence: CASSLWGPGDEQYF.

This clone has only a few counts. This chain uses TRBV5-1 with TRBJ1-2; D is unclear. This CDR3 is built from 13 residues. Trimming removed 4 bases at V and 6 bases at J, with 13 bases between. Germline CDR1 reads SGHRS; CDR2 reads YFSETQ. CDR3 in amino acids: CASSAHREDGYTF. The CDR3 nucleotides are TGCGCCAGCAGCGCACACCGGGAGGATGGCTACACCTTC. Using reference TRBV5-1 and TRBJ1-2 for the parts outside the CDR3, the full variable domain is KAGVTQTPRYLIKTRGQQVTLSCSPISGHRSVSWYQQTPGQGLQFLFEYFSETQRNKGNFPGRFSGRQFSNSRSEMNVSTLELGDSALYLCASSAHREDGYTFGSGTRLTVV.

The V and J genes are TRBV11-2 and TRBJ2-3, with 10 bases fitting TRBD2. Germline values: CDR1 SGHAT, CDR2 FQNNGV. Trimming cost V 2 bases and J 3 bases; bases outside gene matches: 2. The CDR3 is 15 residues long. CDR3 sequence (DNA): TGTGCCAGCAGCTTACTAGCGGGAGTTACAGATACGCAGTATTTT. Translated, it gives CASSLLAGVTDTQYF.

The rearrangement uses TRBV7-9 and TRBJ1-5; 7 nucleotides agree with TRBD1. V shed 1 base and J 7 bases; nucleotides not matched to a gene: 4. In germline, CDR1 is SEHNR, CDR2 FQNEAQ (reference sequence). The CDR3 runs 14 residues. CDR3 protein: CASSLDPGGQPQHF. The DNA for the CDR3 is TGTGCCAGCAGCTTAGATCCAGGGGGACAGCCCCAGCATTTT.

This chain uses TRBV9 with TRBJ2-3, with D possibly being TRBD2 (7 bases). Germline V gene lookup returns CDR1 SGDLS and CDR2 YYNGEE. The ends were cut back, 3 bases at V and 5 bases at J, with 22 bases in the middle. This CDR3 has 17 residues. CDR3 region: CASSARQGGGRGDTQYF. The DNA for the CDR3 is TGTGCCAGCAGCGCCCGACAAGGGGGGGGGAGAGGAGATACGCAGTATTTT.

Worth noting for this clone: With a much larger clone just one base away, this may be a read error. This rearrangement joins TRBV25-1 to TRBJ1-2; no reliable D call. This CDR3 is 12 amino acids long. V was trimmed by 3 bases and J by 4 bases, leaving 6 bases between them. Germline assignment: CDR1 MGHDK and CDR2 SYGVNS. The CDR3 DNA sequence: TGTGCCAGCAGTGAGCGGGGCTATGGCTACACCTTC. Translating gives CASSERGYGYTF.